What follows describes a single T cell receptor beta chain. These data come from a study of blood T cell repertoires in COVID-19. Study as a whole: PBMCs, B-cell-depleted T cells, or T cells provided the cDNA or gDNA that made up the material.

This table comes from immunoSEQ multiplex PCR, and its TCRdb copy is limited to in-frame clones, with some not included. The sample includes roughly 7,500 clones, less than 75% of them seen just once. The germline V gene has CDR1 SNHLY and CDR2 FYNNEI. With 5 bases removed from V and 6 bases from J, the gap between germline ends came to 14 bases. The length of the CDR3 is 14 residues. Sequenced sample: peripheral blood. The receptor was derived from a human donor in a cohort sampled during active COVID-19. V is TRBV2 and J is TRBJ2-1, with D tentatively TRBD1 (6 bases). In DNA, the CDR3 is TGTGCCAGCAGTTCAGGGGTAGGGGGCAATGAGCAGTTCTTC. Translation gives CASSSGVGGNEQFF. Supplemented by reference TRBV2 and TRBJ2-1, the full variable domain reads EPEVTQTPSHQVTQMGQEVILRCVPISNHLYFYWYRQILGQKVEFLVSFYNNEISEKSEIFDDQFSVERPDGSNFTLKIRSTKLEDSAMYFCASSSGVGGNEQFFGPGTRLTVL.